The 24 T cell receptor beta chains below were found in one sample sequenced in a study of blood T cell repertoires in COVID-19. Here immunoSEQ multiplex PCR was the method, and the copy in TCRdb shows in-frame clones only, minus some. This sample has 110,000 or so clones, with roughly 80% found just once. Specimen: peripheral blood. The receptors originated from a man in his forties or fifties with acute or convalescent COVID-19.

CDR3 coding DNA: TGTGCCAGCAGGAACAGGGGGATGCGTGCTCAGCCCCAGCATTTT. Translation gives CASRNRGMRAQPQHF. The rearrangement uses TRBV2 and TRBJ1-5; 8 bases are a match to TRBD1. CDR3 size: 15 residues. In germline, CDR1 is SNHLY, CDR2 FYNNEI. V gave up 6 bases and J gave up 6 bases; unmatched junction bases: 10.

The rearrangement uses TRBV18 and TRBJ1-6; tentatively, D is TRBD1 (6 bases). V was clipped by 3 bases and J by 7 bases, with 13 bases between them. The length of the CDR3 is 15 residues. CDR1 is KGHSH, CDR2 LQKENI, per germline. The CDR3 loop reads CASSPSAGDNSPLHF. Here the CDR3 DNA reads TGTGCCAGCTCACCCTCCGCAGGGGACAATTCACCCCTCCACTTT.

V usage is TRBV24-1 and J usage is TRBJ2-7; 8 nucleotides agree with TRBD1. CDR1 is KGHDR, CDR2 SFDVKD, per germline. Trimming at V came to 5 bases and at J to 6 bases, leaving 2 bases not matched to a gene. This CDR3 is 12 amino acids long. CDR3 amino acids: CATSGTGGEQYF. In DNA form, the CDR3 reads TGTGCCACCAGTGGTACAGGGGGCGAGCAGTACTTC.

The CDR3 loop is CASSPQRGGPLDTQYF. DNA of the CDR3: TGTGCCAGCAGCCCTCAGCGGGGGGGCCCCCTCGATACGCAGTATTTT. The rearrangement uses TRBV9 and TRBJ2-3, with 10 bases identical to TRBD2. The junction had 11 bases not matched to a gene; V was cut back by 4 bases and J by 6 bases. The CDR3 sequence is 16 residues long. Germline-derived CDR1 and CDR2 are SGDLS and YYNGEE.

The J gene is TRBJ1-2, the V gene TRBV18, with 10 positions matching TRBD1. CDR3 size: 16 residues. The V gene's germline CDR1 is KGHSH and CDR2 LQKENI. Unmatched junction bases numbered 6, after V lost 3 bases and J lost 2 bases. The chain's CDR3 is CASSPGQGVENYGYTF. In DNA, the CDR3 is TGTGCCAGCTCACCTGGACAGGGGGTGGAGAACTATGGCTACACCTTC. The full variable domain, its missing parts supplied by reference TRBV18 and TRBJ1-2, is NAGVMQNPRHLVRRRGQEARLRCSPMKGHSHVYWYRQLPEEGLKFMVYLQKENIIDESGMPKERFSAEFPKEGPSILRIQQVVRGDSAAYFCASSPGQGVENYGYTFGSGTRLTVV.

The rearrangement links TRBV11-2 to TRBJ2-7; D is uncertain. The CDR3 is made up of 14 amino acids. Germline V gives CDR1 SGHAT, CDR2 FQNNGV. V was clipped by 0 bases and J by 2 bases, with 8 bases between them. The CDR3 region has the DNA TGTGCCAGCAGCTTAGATAACACCGCCTACGAGCAGTACTTC. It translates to CASSLDNTAYEQYF.

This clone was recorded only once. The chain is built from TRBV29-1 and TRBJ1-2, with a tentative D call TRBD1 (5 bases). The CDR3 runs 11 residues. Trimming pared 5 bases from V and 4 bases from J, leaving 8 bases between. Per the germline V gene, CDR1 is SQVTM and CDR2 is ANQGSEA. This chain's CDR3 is CSVWGSYGYTF. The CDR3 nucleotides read TGCAGCGTTTGGGGCAGCTATGGCTACACCTTC.

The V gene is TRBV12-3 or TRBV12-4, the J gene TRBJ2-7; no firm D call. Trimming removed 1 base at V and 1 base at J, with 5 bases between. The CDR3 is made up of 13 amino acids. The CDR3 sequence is CASSLGRSYEQYF. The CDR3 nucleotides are TGTGCCAGCAGTTTAGGCAGGTCCTACGAGCAGTACTTC.

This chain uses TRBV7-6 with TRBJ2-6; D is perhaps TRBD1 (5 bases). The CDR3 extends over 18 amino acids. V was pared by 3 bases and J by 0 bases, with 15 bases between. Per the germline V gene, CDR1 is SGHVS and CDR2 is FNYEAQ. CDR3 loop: CASSLGPLRDSGANVLTF. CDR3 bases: TGTGCCAGCAGCTTGGGGCCTTTAAGGGACTCTGGGGCCAACGTCCTGACTTTC.

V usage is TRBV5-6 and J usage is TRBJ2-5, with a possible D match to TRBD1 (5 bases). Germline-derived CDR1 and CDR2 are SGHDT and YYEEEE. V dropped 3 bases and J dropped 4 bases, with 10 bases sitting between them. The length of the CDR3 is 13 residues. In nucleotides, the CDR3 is TGTGCCAGCAGCTCGACAGTAGGAGAGACCCAGTACTTC. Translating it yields CASSSTVGETQYF. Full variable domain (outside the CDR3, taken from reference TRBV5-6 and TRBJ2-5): DAGVTQSPTHLIKTRGQQVTLRCSPKSGHDTVSWYQQALGQGPQFIFQYYEEEERQRGNFPDRFSGHQFPNYSSELNVNALLLGDSALYLCASSSTVGETQYFGPGTRLLVL.

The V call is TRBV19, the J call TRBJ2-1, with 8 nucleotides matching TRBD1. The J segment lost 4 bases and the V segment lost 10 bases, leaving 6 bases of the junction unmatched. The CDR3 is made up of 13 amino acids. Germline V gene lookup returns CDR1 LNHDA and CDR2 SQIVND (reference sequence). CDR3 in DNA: TGTGCCACCAGGGACAGGCAGTACAATGAGCAGTTCTTC. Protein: CATRDRQYNEQFF. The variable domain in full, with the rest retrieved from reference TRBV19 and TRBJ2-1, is DGGITQSPKYLFRKEGQNVTLSCEQNLNHDAMYWYRQDPGQGLRLIYYSQIVNDFQKGDIAEGYSVSREKKESFPLTVTSAQKNPTAFYLCATRDRQYNEQFFGPGTRLTVL.

The CDR3: CASSLQGSTDTQYF. DNA for the CDR3: TGTGCCAGCAGCTTGCAGGGGTCCACAGATACGCAGTATTTT. The chain is built from TRBV5-5 and TRBJ2-3; a weak D match, TRBD1 (6 bases). The CDR3 is 14 amino acids. From germline, CDR1 is SGHKS and CDR2 YYEKEE (reference sequence). Trimming removed 1 base at V and 2 bases at J, with 8 bases between.

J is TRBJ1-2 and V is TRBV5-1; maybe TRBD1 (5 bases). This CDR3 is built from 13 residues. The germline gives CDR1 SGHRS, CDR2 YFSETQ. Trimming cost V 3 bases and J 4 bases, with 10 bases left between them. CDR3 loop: CASSSTGSYGYTF. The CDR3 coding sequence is TGCGCCAGCAGCTCTACAGGTTCCTATGGCTACACCTTC.

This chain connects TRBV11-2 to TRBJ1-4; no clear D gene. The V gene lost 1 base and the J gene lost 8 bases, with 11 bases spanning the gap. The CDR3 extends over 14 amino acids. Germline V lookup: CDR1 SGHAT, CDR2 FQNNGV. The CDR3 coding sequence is TGTGCCAGCAGCTTAGGGGGAGGTGGGGAAAAACTGTTTTTT. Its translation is CASSLGGGGEKLFF.

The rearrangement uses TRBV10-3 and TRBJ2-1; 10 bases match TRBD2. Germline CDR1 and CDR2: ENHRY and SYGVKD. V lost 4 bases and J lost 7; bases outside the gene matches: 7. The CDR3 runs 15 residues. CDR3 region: CAISASGGVGNEQFF. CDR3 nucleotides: TGTGCCATCAGTGCCAGCGGGGGGGTAGGAAATGAGCAGTTCTTC.

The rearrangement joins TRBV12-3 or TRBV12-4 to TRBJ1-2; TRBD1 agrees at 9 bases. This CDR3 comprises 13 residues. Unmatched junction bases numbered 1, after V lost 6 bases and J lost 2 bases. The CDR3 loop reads CASRDRGNYGYTF. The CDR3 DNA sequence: TGTGCCAGCAGGGACAGGGGAAACTATGGCTACACCTTC.

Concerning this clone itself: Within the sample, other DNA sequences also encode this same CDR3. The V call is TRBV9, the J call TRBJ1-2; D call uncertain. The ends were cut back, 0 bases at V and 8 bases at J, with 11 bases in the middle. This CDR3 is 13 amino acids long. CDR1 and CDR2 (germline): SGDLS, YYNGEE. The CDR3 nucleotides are TGTGCCAGCAGCGTAGCTCACGGGTCCGGCTACACCTTC. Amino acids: CASSVAHGSGYTF.

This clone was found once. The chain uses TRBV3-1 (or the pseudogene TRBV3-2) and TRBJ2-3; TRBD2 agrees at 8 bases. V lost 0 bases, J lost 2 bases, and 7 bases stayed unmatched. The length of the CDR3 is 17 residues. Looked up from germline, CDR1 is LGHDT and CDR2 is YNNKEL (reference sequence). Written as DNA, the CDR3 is TGTGCCAGCAGCCAAGATCCGGCGGGGGGCCTCACAGATACGCAGTATTTT. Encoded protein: CASSQDPAGGLTDTQYF.

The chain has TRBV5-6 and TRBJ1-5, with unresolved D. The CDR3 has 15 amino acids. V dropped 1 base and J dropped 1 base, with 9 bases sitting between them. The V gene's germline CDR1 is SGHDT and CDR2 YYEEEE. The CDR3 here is CASSLSGSSNQPQHF. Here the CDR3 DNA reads TGTGCCAGCAGCTTGTCCGGGTCGAGCAATCAGCCCCAGCATTTT.

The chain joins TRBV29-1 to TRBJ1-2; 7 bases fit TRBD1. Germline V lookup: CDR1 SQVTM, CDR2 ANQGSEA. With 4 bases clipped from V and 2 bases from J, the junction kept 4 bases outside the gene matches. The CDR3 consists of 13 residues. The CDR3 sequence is CSVGKTGNYGYTF. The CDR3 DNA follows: TGCAGCGTTGGGAAGACAGGGAACTATGGCTACACCTTC.

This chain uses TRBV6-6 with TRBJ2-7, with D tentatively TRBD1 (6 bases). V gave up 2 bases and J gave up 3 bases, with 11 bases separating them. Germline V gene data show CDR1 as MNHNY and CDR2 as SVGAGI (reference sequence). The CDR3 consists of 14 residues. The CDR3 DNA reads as TGTGCCAGCAGTTACCAGGGGCCAAACTACGAGCAGTACTTC. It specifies CASSYQGPNYEQYF.

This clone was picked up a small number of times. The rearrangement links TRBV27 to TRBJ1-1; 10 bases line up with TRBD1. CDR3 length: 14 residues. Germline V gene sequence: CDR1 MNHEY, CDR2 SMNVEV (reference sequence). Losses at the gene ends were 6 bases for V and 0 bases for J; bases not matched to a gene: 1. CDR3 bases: TGTGCCAGCAGGGGACAGGGGTTGAACACTGAAGCTTTCTTT. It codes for CASRGQGLNTEAFF.

CDR3 in DNA: TGCGCCAGCAGCTTGAGACAGGGCGTTAACTATGGCTACACCTTC. This encodes CASSLRQGVNYGYTF. The genes are TRBV5-1 and TRBJ1-2; 7 bases fit TRBD1. CDR1 is SGHRS and CDR2 is YFSETQ in the germline V gene. Germline trimming cut 1 base from V and 1 base from J; bases unmatched to any gene: 4. The CDR3 sequence is 15 residues long. Based on the CDR3 plus reference TRBV5-1 and TRBJ1-2, the full variable domain is KAGVTQTPRYLIKTRGQQVTLSCSPISGHRSVSWYQQTPGQGLQFLFEYFSETQRNKGNFPGRFSGRQFSNSRSEMNVSTLELGDSALYLCASSLRQGVNYGYTFGSGTRLTVV.

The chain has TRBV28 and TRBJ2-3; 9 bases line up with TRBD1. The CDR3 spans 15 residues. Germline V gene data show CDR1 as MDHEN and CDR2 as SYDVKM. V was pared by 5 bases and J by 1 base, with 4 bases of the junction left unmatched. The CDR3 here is CASSLRDRGTDTQYF. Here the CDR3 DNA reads TGTGCCAGCAGTCTCCGGGACAGGGGCACAGATACGCAGTATTTT.